These 20 T cell receptor beta chains were all obtained from the same sample, sequenced in a study of monozygotic twins with inflammatory bowel disease. TCRdb reprocessed the 5' RACE reads; each CDR3 protein has one entry and no DNA is given. The sample includes over 350,000 distinct CDR3 sequences. The specimen sequenced was blood. These receptors all come from a human donor with ulcerative colitis or Crohn's disease, or a healthy co-twin of an affected twin (not recorded which).

V is TRBV5-1 and J is TRBJ2-7. Germline V gene lookup returns CDR1 SGHRS and CDR2 YFSETQ. This CDR3 has 15 residues. The CDR3 is CASSLGQSSSYEQYF.

The chain joins TRBV12-3 or TRBV12-4 to TRBJ1-2. The CDR3 has 11 amino acids. CDR3 amino acids: CASSPRSGYTF.

CDR3 region: CASSLVPRQATSGNSPLHF. The chain recombines TRBV5-1 with TRBJ1-6. In germline, CDR1 is SGHRS, CDR2 YFSETQ. The CDR3 extends over 19 amino acids.

The gene calls are TRBV10-3 and TRBJ1-2. Germline values: CDR1 ENHRY, CDR2 SYGVKD. This CDR3 is built from 14 residues. CDR3 sequence: CAISVVKDSYGYTF.

The chain recombines TRBV27 with TRBJ1-1; TCRdb selects TRBD1, and the lack of DNA leaves this call unchecked. The CDR3 is 15 amino acids. CDR1 MNHEY and CDR2 SMNVEV come from the germline V gene (reference sequence). This CDR3 is CASSLSETGITEAFF.

This rearrangement joins TRBV18 to TRBJ1-5; TCRdb indicates TRBD1, and absent DNA this call remains unverified. Germline CDR1 is KGHSH and CDR2 is LQKENI. The CDR3 length is 12 residues. CDR3 region: CASSMGEPPQHF.

This rearrangement joins TRBV18 to TRBJ2-7; with no DNA, the TCRdb D assignment of TRBD1 cannot be verified. CDR3 length: 14 amino acids. CDR1 KGHSH and CDR2 LQKENI come from the germline V gene. The CDR3 protein is CASSPYRDTYEQYF.

The chain joins TRBV7-2 to TRBJ2-3; TCRdb gives TRBD1 as the D gene, but with no DNA this cannot be confirmed. Germline lookup yields CDR1 SGHTA and CDR2 FQGNSA. The CDR3 runs to 14 residues. CDR3 residues: CASSPRTGTDTQYF. Complete variable domain (other parts from reference TRBV7-2 and TRBJ2-3): GAGVSQSPSNKVTEKGKDVELRCDPISGHTALYWYRQSLGQGLEFLIYFQGNSAPDKSGLPSDRFSAERTGGSVSTLTIQRTQQEDSAVYLCASSPRTGTDTQYFGPGTRLTVL.

The V and J genes are TRBV12-3 or TRBV12-4 and TRBJ2-5; the D call of TRBD1 rests on TCRdb alone, since no DNA is present to check it. This CDR3 is 13 amino acids long. The CDR3 loop reads CASSLGTVLTQYF.

The J gene is TRBJ2-7, the V gene TRBV6-2 or TRBV6-3. CDR1 and CDR2 (germline): MNHEY, SVGEGT. The CDR3 sequence is 12 residues long. The CDR3 region is CASSYFTYEQYF.

The chain recombines TRBV7-2 with TRBJ1-6; TCRdb gives TRBD1 as the D gene, but with no DNA this cannot be confirmed. Germline assignment: CDR1 SGHTA and CDR2 FQGNSA. The CDR3 extends over 15 amino acids. CDR3 residues: CASSLGGRGGSPLHF. Full variable domain (remainder filled in from reference TRBV7-2 and TRBJ1-6): GAGVSQSPSNKVTEKGKDVELRCDPISGHTALYWYRQSLGQGLEFLIYFQGNSAPDKSGLPSDRFSAERTGGSVSTLTIQRTQQEDSAVYLCASSLGGRGGSPLHFGNGTRLTVT.

The chain employs TRBV6-5 and TRBJ2-1; TCRdb selects TRBD2, and the lack of DNA leaves this call unchecked. Germline V gene data show CDR1 as MNHEY and CDR2 as SVGAGI. This CDR3 comprises 15 residues. The CDR3 protein is CASSYAPSGLNEQFF.

The rearrangement uses TRBV10-3 and TRBJ2-1; TCRdb gives TRBD1 as the D gene, but with no DNA this cannot be confirmed. Germline V CDR1 and CDR2: ENHRY, SYGVKD. The CDR3 loop spans 12 amino acids. CDR3 sequence: CAISDQGNEQFF.

V is TRBV10-3 and J is TRBJ2-7. The CDR3 runs to 15 residues. Germline V CDR1 and CDR2: ENHRY, SYGVKD. The CDR3 loop reads CAISEVGGGSYEQYF.

J is TRBJ2-3 and V is TRBV20-1; absent DNA, TCRdb's TRBD2 call cannot be checked. The CDR3 is 13 residues long. In germline, CDR1 is DFQATT, CDR2 SNEGSKA (reference sequence). The CDR3 here is CSARPSGTDTQYF.

V is TRBV4-1 and J is TRBJ2-7. The CDR3 has 14 residues. Per germline, CDR1 MGHRA and CDR2 YSYEKL. The CDR3 loop is CASSQVDNSYEQYF.

The chain is built from TRBV15 and TRBJ1-5; TCRdb calls TRBD1, which cannot be checked without DNA. Germline-derived CDR1 and CDR2 are LNHNV and YYDKDF (reference sequence). This CDR3 has 15 amino acids. The CDR3 spells CATSRDRGRGQPQHF. The variable domain in full, with the rest retrieved from reference TRBV15 and TRBJ1-5, is DAMVIQNPRYQVTQFGKPVTLSCSQTLNHNVMYWYQQKSSQAPKLLFHYYDKDFNNEADTPDNFQSRRPNTSFCFLDIRSPGLGDTAMYLCATSRDRGRGQPQHFGDGTRLSIL.

The J gene is TRBJ1-4, the V gene TRBV7-8; TCRdb proposes TRBD1, but this gene call is untestable without DNA. Germline CDR1 reads SGHVS; CDR2 reads FQNEAQ. This CDR3 is 15 amino acids long. CDR3 protein: CASSHKDRGGEKLFF.

The chain carries TRBV7-9 and TRBJ1-1. Per germline, CDR1 SEHNR and CDR2 FQNEAQ (reference sequence). This CDR3 is built from 15 residues. The CDR3 reads CASSSGRGGGTEAFF.

The genes are TRBV10-3 and TRBJ2-7; TCRdb names TRBD1, which stays unverified in the absence of DNA. CDR1 is ENHRY and CDR2 is SYGVKD in the germline V gene. The CDR3 is 17 amino acids. The CDR3 sequence is CAIRGILDGTGLCQQYF.